This T cell receptor beta chain was recorded in a study of blood T cells in healthy people across ages. PBMCs, at least 6 million per sample, were isolated. Germline CDR1 SGHTA, CDR2 FQGTGA. There are 15 residues in the CDR3. V was shortened by 0 bases and J by 7 bases, with 15 bases between the two germline ends. Sample-barcoded 5' priming and a J-beta primer mix drove a second PCR of roughly 7 to 11 cycles. TCRdb re-derived calls from the 5' RACE reads in MiXCR, one entry per CDR3 protein. The table shows 1.5 million to 2 million distinct CDR3 sequences, with about 28% occurring only once. Study-level points and caveats: With age, beta diversity per million T cells declined roughly linearly, significantly by 40. CMV status of donors was unknown, possibly confounding expanded clonotype changes.

This clonotype showed up just a few times. What it binds is unknown. The chain combines TRBV7-3 with TRBJ2-5; D uncertain. The TCR originated in a woman aged 25 to 39 in good health. The sequenced material came from blood. This CDR3 reads CASSLTGSGGATQYF. For the CDR3, the DNA is TGTGCCAGCAGCTTAACTGGGTCTGGTGGCGCGACCCAGTACTTC.